A selection of T cell receptor beta chains follows, all from one sample in a study of early T cells in non-severe SARS-CoV-2 infection. TCRdb used MiXCR to reprocess the 5' RACE reads, holding one entry per CDR3 protein. The sample holds 60,000 to 75,000 distinct CDR3 sequences, about 10% seen once. Sequencing was carried out using whole blood. Receptors originate from an adult who was a healthcare worker with PCR-confirmed SARS-CoV-2 infection or an uninfected control (not recorded which). Both conserved end residues are part of each CDR3. The D gene is left open where the match is weak. Clone size is shown for a subset of rows, as once, few, many or a class of expanded clone.

D gene	clone size	V gene	J gene	CDR3 DNA	CDR3 protein
-	-	TRBV7-8	TRBJ2-1	TGTGCCAGCAGTACACAAACACTCTCCTACAATGAGCAGTTCTTC	CASSTQTLSYNEQFF
-	few	TRBV29-1	TRBJ1-1	TGCAGCGGGAGCAGGGCAGAAGCTTTCTTT	CSGSRAEAFF
TRBD2	few	TRBV6-2/TRBV6-3	TRBJ2-7	TGTGCCGTCTACAGTAGCGGGCGTTCCTACGAGCAGTACTTC	CAVYSSGRSYEQYF
-	many	TRBV20-1	TRBJ1-2	TGCAGTGCCGGGGGACGGATTTCAGAGGGCTACACCTTC	CSAGGRISEGYTF
-	few	TRBV5-1	TRBJ1-1	TGCGCCAGCAGCTTGGATGGCGACACTGAAGCTTTCTTT	CASSLDGDTEAFF
-	-	TRBV12-3/TRBV12-4	TRBJ2-7	TGTGCCAGCAGTTTCAGACTTCCGGAGCAGTACTTC	CASSFRLPEQYF
TRBD2	few	TRBV7-2	TRBJ2-7	TGTGCCAGCAGCCCCCGGCTAGCGGGAGGGCACGAGCAGTACTTC	CASSPRLAGGHEQYF
-	few	TRBV13	TRBJ1-1	TGTGCCAGCAGTACCATCTCAGGGGCTGAAGCTTTCTTT	CASSTISGAEAFF
-	many	TRBV4-2	TRBJ1-6	TGTGCCAGCAGCCAGCAGAGCTCCTATAATTCACCCCTCCACTTT	CASSQQSSYNSPLHF
-	-	TRBV9	TRBJ1-2	TGTGCCAGCAGCGTAGACTACCGAAGCTTTTATGGCTACACCTTC	CASSVDYRSFYGYTF
TRBD1	many	TRBV4-1	TRBJ1-5	TGCGCCAGCAGCCAAGTTCCACAGGGGGATCAGCCCCAGCATTTT	CASSQVPQGDQPQHF
TRBD1	-	TRBV5-1	TRBJ2-7	TGCGCCAGCAGCTTATCGGGACAGGGACTCCACGAGCAGTACTTC	CASSLSGQGLHEQYF
-	many	TRBV7-6	TRBJ2-1	TGTGCCAGCAGCGCGAGCTCCTACAATGAGCAGTTCTTC	CASSASSYNEQFF
-	many	TRBV10-1	TRBJ2-3	TGCGCCAGCAGTGGCCTACCAGGGGCGCAGACAGATACGCAGTATTTT	CASSGLPGAQTDTQYF